This T cell receptor beta chain derives from a study of blood T cell repertoires in COVID-19. Study as a whole: The United States, Italy and Spain were the sources of the acute and convalescent COVID-19 samples. Nucleic acid was either cDNA or gDNA, and it came from T cells, B-cell-depleted T cells, or PBMCs.

In this sample, this clone turned up many times. V dropped 7 bases and J dropped 4; count of bases not matched to a gene: 7. CDR1 and CDR2 (germline): SEHNR, FQNEAQ (reference sequence). The CDR3 runs to 15 residues. As originally analysed: Scientists estimated how many nucleated cells there were by amplifying reference gene primers. The data were produced by immunoSEQ multiplex PCR, yet TCRdb's version contains in-frame clones alone and is incomplete. The DNA was the basis for D and trimming; V, J and clone size are from that table. Of 130,000 to 150,000 clones detected, roughly three quarters appear once; the ten largest clones hold around 4.4%.

This TCR was sampled from a man in his sixties with acute or convalescent COVID-19. Material for sequencing was peripheral blood. V is TRBV7-9 and J is TRBJ2-2, with TRBD2 matching 9 bases. The CDR3 coding sequence is TGTGCCAGCACGAGCATAGCGGGAGCCACCGGGGAGCTGTTTTTT. Protein product: CASTSIAGATGELFF.